This T cell receptor (beta chain) was sequenced for a study of T cell responses to AZD1222 COVID-19 vaccine. Overall study results and limits: The CD4 TCRs associated with vaccination extended across spike and predominated at 160-218 and 743-854. Most donors were white British and more were female, and clonal diversity was possibly underestimated. Increases in Spike-specific TCR breadth and depth were seen after two AZD1222 doses. Baseline testing showed seropositivity in only a handful of AZD1222 recipients.

Germline lookup yields CDR1 SGHTA and CDR2 FQGTGA. Deletions cut 5 bases from V and 4 bases from J, with 16 bases between. This CDR3 comprises 15 residues. As regards this clone: Its matching antigen is unknown.

The table came from immunoSEQ multiplex PCR; TCRdb's copy has only in-frame clones and leaves some out. The table has 100,000 to 150,000 clones, over 90% seen once. This TCR was recovered from an adult in good health. The chain has TRBV7-3 and TRBJ2-3; possible D gene TRBD2, 5 bases. The material sequenced was peripheral blood, taken on day 0 of AZD1222 vaccination. CDR3 sequence reads: CASSPGTNGADTQYF. DNA of the CDR3: TGTGCCAGCAGCCCAGGAACTAACGGGGCAGATACGCAGTATTTT.